This record concerns one TCR beta chain sequence. Its target antigen remains unknown. Nothing much larger sits one base from this clone, and base qualities are not available. A single peripheral blood draw of around 120 mL on average was collected from each donor into heparinised tubes. A BD FACSAria II and a panel including CD45RO, CCR7, CD25, CD127, CD95 and CD27 were used to sort naive, central memory, regulatory and stem cell-like memory CD4+ T cells. All sorted populations exceeded 98% purity. PBMCs were isolated right away by Lymphoprep density gradient centrifugation and were stained directly, without culture. So that batch effects would be minimized, each experiment stained and sorted samples in pairs, pairing one healthy donor with one patient. These data originate in a study of beta chain features in type 1 diabetes (dated by TCRdb to 2016 to 2018). Turning to the overall study: Patients and healthy donors did not differ in mean age, gender distribution, total cell number or subset yield. Whereas all 30 or so donors provided naive and central memory subsets, regulatory and stem cell-like memory subsets were isolated from just 8 patients and roughly 8 healthy donors. A total of 90 million to 140 million sorted cells were examined across all samples, and RNA yield correlated strongly with the number of cells per subset. The study compared TCRB repertoires of sorted circulating CD4+ T cell subsets between recently diagnosed type 1 diabetes patients and matched healthy donors.

What the study reported, not specific to this receptor: Because the HLA sub-analyses included only small numbers of individuals, any influence of HLA type on TCRB rearrangement was left unresolved. PCR may preferentially amplify shorter templates, but because patient and control samples were amplified and corrected together, any resulting skew would affect both groups equally. Naive, central memory and regulatory TCRB repertoires appeared to be more alike among patients than among healthy donors. Sequencing cDNA rather than genomic DNA could over-represent highly expressing activated cells, although activation and CD3 levels did not differ between groups. In all four CD4+ subsets, TCRB CDR3 length was moderately but significantly shorter in type 1 diabetes patients. At VDJ recombination sites, patients with type 1 diabetes made fewer insertions and deleted more nucleotides, a pattern implying thymic rearrangement abnormalities.

All of the isolated RNA was reverse transcribed with the High Capacity cDNA Reverse Transcription Kit, so expressed TCRB transcripts were sequenced. Deep immunoSEQ sequencing was applied to naive, central memory and regulatory T cell samples, giving an average of about 3.8 million total reads per sample. After sorted cells were lysed in RLT buffer, RNA was extracted with DNase-treated RNeasy Micro or Mini kits, with the choice depending on cell number. To prevent cross-contamination, each cell subset was processed individually, whereas patient and healthy donor samples were processed jointly. TCRB sequences were amplified from cDNA with the immunoSEQ multiplex PCR, producing 87-bp fragments spanning the CDR3 region. Amplicons were sequenced on the Illumina HiSeq platform. The original methods were these. Synthetic template baselines were used to correct PCR bias computationally, reads within Hamming distance 2 were collapsed, and singletons that could not be merged were discarded. By aligning reads against IMGT, V, D and J genes, CDR3 length, and insertions or deletions at six rearrangement sites were assigned. Clonotype counts were normalized to sorted cell number within each subset before computing true diversity and Gini coefficients with the tcR R package. Repertoire sharing was quantified using the overlap coefficient calculated on TCRB nucleotide sequences. As a proxy for the pre-selection repertoire, out-of-frame TCRB sequences from naive cells were analyzed. This is the immuneACCESS table as TCRdb keeps it, with only in-frame sequences that have V and J called. A part of the clones is gone; compared with another copy, unresolved V genes explain less than half, and the rest is unexplained. V, J and clone size derive from that table, while D and trimming were established from the DNA sequence. In this sample the table shows 150,000 to 200,000 clones, roughly 60% of which occur a single time. The ten most abundant clones make up roughly 0.089% of the sample.

Spanning cysteine to phenylalanine, the CDR3 consists of 15 amino acids. Only the CDR3 DNA is retained, 45 bases long and in frame from the first base. For CDR1 and CDR2, the germline V gene lists MDHEN and SYDVKM. V lost 5 bases and J lost 3 bases, and the count of bases not matched to a germline gene is 8. The chain is made from TRBV28 and TRBJ2-7; 9 junctional bases match TRBD1. The specimen sequenced was naive CD4+ T cells from blood. Interpreted using the paper, the cell subset or site label stands for: true naive CD4+ T cells. This TCR derives from a man aged 25-45 years with type 1 diabetes. The CDR3 region: CASSEGQGTGYEQYF. DNA sequence: TGTGCCAGCAGTGAGGGACAGGGTACGGGCTACGAGCAGTACTTC.